This T cell receptor (beta chain) derives from a study of blood T cell repertoires in COVID-19. This CDR3 spans 18 amino acids. CDR1 is SEHNR, CDR2 FQNEAQ, per germline (reference sequence). J was trimmed by 5 bases and V by 2 bases; bases with no gene match: 17. Patients in Seattle were enrolled during active infection, then followed longitudinally. In the authors' workflow: Reference gene primer amplification gave nucleated cell count estimates. Clones were read by immunoSEQ multiplex PCR, and TCRdb kept only the in-frame ones, dropping some. V and J calls and clone size follow that table, whereas D and trimming were derived from the DNA. The sample yields approximately 250,000 clones, over 70% seen once.

The chain uses TRBV7-9 and TRBJ1-2, with TRBD1 matching 7 bases. This clonotype originated in a woman aged 70-85 years with COVID-19, enrolled during active disease. Sequences were obtained from peripheral blood. CDR3 sequence (DNA): TGTGCCAGCAGCTTATTCGGCACAGGGGACACTATCTTTTATGGCTACACCTTC. This translates into CASSLFGTGDTIFYGYTF. Based on the CDR3 plus reference TRBV7-9 and TRBJ1-2, the full variable domain is DTGVSQNPRHKITKRGQNVTFRCDPISEHNRLYWYRQTLGQGPEFLTYFQNEAQLEKSRLLSDRFSAERPKGSFSTLEIQRTEQGDSAMYLCASSLFGTGDTIFYGYTFGSGTRLTVV.